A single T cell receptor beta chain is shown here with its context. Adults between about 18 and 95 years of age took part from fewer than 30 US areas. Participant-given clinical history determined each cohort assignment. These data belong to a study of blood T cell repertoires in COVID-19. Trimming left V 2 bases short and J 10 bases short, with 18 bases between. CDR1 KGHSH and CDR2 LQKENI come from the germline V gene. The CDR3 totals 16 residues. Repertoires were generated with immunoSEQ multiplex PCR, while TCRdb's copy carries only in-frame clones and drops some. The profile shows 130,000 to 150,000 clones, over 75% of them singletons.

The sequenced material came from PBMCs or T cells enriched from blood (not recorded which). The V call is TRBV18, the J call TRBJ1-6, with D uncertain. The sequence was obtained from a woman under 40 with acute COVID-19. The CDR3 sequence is CASSPSQPGSGSPLHF. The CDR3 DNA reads TGTGCCAGCTCACCATCCCAGCCGGGATCGGGCTCACCCCTCCACTTT.